Given below is one T cell receptor delta chain in context. Its antigen is unknown. Other DNA sequences in the same sample also yield this CDR3. These data come from a study of Vδ1+ human thymocytes. Findings and limits, study-wide: Thymic TRG and TRD repertoires appeared highly polyclonal. Donors shared many TRG clonotypes but few TRD clonotypes.

V lost 0 bases and J lost 2, with 34 bases in between. This CDR3 is 23 amino acids long. Germline CDR1 reads TSWWSYY; CDR2 reads QGS. RNA was extracted from the cells and then reverse transcribed. CDR3 amplicons came from multiplex PCR with pooled V-gene forward and constant-region reverse primers. TCRdb re-identified clones in the multiplex PCR reads via CATT. The data contain 80,000 or so delta-chain clones, around 35% of them singletons. The receptor's source is a boy under two years old who had congenital heart surgery. The chain links TRDV1 to TRDJ1; either TRDD2 or TRDD3 may supply D (9 bases each). Input material: Vdelta1+ gamma-delta thymocytes from the thymus. Subset reported: FACS-sorted CD3+ TCRalphabeta- TCRVdelta1+ TCRVdelta2- thymocytes. For the CDR3, the DNA is TGTGCTCTTGGGGAACTCACGAGATCCTTCCTACTCTTGGGGGATAGACGGACCGATAAACTCATCTTT. Translated: CALGELTRSFLLLGDRRTDKLIF.